The following is a T cell receptor (beta chain) sequence with its context. Its antigen is unknown. This specimen comes from a study of cytomegalovirus exposure and HLA in healthy donors. Study overall: Assignment to the Caucasian-associated ancestry cluster applied to less than 85% of the approximately 400 genotyped donors. Study-wide results and caveats: It was assumed in the presence/absence analyses that sequencing depth was roughly uniform across donors.

A multiplex PCR was run with 60 Vbeta primers and 13 Jbeta primers. TCRdb keeps only in-frame clones here, not all; method: immunoSEQ multiplex PCR. The table shows 150,000 or so clones, with over 70% occurring only once. Trimming pared 1 base from V and 0 bases from J, leaving 9 bases between. The CDR3 covers 16 residues. CDR1 is LGHNA and CDR2 is YNFKEQ in the germline V gene. The specimen was PBMCs. V is TRBV4-2 and J is TRBJ1-4; the D gene is possibly TRBD1 (6 bases). The receptor comes from a man between 50 and 59 years old in good health and CMV-seropositive. CDR3 amino acids: CASSQGTGTTNEKLFF. As DNA, the CDR3 is TGTGCCAGCAGCCAAGGAACAGGGACAACTAATGAAAAACTGTTTTTT.